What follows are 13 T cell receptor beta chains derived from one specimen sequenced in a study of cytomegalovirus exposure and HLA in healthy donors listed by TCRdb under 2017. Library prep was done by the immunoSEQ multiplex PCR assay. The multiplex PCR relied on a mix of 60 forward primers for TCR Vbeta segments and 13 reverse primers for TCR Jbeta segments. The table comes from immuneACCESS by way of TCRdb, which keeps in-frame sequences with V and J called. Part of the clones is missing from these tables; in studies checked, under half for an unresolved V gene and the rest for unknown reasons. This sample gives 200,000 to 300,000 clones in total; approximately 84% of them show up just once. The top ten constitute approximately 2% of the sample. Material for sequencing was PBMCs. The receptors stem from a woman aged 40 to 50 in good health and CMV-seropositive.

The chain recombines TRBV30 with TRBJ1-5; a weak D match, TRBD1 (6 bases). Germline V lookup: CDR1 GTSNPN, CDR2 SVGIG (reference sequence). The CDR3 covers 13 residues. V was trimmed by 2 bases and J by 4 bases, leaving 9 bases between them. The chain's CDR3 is CAWSFQGNQPQHF. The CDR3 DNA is TGTGCCTGGAGTTTCCAGGGGAATCAGCCCCAGCATTTT.

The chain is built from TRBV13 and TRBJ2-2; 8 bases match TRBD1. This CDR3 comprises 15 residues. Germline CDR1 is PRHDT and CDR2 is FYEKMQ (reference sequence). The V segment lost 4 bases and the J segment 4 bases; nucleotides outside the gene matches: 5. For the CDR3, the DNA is TGTGCCAGCAGCTCTGGACAGGGTCTCACCGGGGAGCTGTTTTTT. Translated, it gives CASSSGQGLTGELFF. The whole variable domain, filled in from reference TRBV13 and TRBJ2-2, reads AAGVIQSPRHLIKEKRETATLKCYPIPRHDTVYWYQQGPGQDPQFLISFYEKMQSDKGSIPDRFSAQQFSDYHSELNMSSLELGDSALYFCASSSGQGLTGELFFGEGSRLTVL.

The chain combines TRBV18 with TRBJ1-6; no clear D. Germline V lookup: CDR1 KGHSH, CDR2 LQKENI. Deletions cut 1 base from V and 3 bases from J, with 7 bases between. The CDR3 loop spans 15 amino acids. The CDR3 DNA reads TGTGCCAGCTCACCACGTGAGGTCTATAATTCACCCCTCCACTTT. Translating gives CASSPREVYNSPLHF.

The CDR3 DNA reads as TGTGCCTGGAGTGGGCAGGGGGTTAACTATGGCTACACCTTC. This codes for CAWSGQGVNYGYTF. The chain links TRBV30 to TRBJ1-2; 7 bases agree with TRBD1. The V gene's germline CDR1 is GTSNPN and CDR2 SVGIG (reference sequence). V lost 1 base and J lost 1; bases outside the gene matches: 3. The CDR3 has 14 residues.

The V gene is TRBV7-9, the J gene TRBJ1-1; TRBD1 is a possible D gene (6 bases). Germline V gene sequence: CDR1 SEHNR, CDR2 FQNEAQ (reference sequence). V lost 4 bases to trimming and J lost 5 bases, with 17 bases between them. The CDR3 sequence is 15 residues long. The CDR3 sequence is CASSSQQGSRTEAFF. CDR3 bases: TGTGCCAGCAGCTCTCAACAGGGTTCGAGGACTGAAGCTTTCTTT.

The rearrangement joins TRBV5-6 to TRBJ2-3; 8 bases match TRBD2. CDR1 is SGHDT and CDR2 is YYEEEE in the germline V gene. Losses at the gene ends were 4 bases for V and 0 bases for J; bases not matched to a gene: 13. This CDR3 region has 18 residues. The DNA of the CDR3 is TGTGCCAGCAGCCCCACCCTGCGACTAGCGCCCAGCACAGATACGCAGTATTTT. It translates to CASSPTLRLAPSTDTQYF.

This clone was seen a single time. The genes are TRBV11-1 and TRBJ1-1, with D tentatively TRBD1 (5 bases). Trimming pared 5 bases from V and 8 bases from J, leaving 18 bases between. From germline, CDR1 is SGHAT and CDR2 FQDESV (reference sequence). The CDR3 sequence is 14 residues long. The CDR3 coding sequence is TGTGCCAGCAGCGTTGGGGGGAGACCCCTCGAAGCTTTCTTT. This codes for CASSVGGRPLEAFF.

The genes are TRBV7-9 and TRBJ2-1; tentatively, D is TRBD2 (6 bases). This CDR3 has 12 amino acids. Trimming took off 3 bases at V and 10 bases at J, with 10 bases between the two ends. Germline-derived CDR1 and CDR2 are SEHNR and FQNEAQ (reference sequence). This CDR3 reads CASSFEGGEQFF. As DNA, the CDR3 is TGTGCCAGCAGCTTTGAGGGAGGCGAGCAGTTCTTC.

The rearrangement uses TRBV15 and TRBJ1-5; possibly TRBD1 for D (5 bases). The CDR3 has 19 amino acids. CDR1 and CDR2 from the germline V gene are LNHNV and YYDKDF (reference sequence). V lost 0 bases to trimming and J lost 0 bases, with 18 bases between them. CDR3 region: CATSRDPVGVGNSNQPQHF. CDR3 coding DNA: TGTGCCACCAGCAGAGATCCGGTAGGGGTTGGGAATAGCAATCAGCCCCAGCATTTT.

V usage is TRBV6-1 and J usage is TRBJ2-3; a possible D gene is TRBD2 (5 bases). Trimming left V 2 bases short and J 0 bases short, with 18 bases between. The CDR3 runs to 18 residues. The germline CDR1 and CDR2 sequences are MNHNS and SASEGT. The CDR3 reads CASSEIGTVAYSTDTQYF. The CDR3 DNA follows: TGTGCCAGCAGTGAAATAGGAACGGTAGCGTATAGCACAGATACGCAGTATTTT.

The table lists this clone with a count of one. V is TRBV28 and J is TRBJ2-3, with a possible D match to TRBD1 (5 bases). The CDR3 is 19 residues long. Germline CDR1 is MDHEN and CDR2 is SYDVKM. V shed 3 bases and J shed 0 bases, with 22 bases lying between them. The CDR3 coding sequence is TGTGCCAGCAGTTTTTTTCCCCCCCCGGACATTCGGAGCACAGATACGCAGTATTTT. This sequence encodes CASSFFPPPDIRSTDTQYF.

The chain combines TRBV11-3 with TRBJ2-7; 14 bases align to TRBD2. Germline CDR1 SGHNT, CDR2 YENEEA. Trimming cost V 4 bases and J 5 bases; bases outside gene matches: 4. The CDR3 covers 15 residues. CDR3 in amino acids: CASSYRLAGGHEQYF. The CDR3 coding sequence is TGTGCCAGCAGCTATCGACTAGCGGGAGGGCACGAGCAGTACTTC.

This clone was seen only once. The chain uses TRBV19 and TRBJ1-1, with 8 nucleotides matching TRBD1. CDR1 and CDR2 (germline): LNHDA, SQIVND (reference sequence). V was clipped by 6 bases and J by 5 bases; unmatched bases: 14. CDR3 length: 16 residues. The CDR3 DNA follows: TGTGCCAGTAGACCTTATGTAAAACAGGGGGGGACTGAAGCTTTCTTT. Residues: CASRPYVKQGGTEAFF.